This is a list of T cell receptor beta chains from one sample in a study of blood T cell repertoires in COVID-19. Libraries were prepared by immunoSEQ multiplex PCR; TCRdb keeps only in-frame clonotypes and omits some of them. Here the sample spans 300,000 or so clones, 70% to 90% being singletons. The sample comprised PBMCs or T cells enriched from blood (not recorded which). These receptors were taken from a woman in her 30s who had recovered from COVID-19. Each CDR3 is given with its conserved first and last residue. Each record gives: J gene, V gene, D gene, clone size, CDR3 DNA, CDR3 protein. The D gene is left open where the match is weak. Only some rows state a clone size, as once, few, many or a class for expanded clones.

TRBJ1-6 TRBV19 - - TGTGCCAGTAGTATAACAATTGGCTTGGCACCCCTCCACTTT CASSITIGLAPLHF
TRBJ1-6 TRBV27 - - TGTGCCAGCAGTTCACGGGGGGCAGCCAGGAGCTCCTATAATTCACCCCTCCACTTT CASSSRGAARSSYNSPLHF
TRBJ1-1 TRBV19 - - TGTGCCACTACTACAGGTGTCACTGAAGCTTTCTTT CATTTGVTEAFF
TRBJ2-7 TRBV29-1 TRBD1 - TGCAGCGTTCCAGGGACAGGGGGCAACGAGCAGTACTTC CSVPGTGGNEQYF
TRBJ2-2 TRBV14 - - TGTGCCAGCAGCCTCTTGCACAGGATCACCGGGGAGCTGTTTTTT CASSLLHRITGELFF
TRBJ1-3 TRBV2 - - TGTGCCAGCATGGGCAGCTTCTCTGGAAACACCATATATTTT CASMGSFSGNTIYF
TRBJ1-4 TRBV7-2 - - TGTGCCAGCAGCCTTGACAGTGCAACTAATGAAAAACTGTTTTTT CASSLDSATNEKLFF
TRBJ2-7 TRBV2 TRBD1 - TGTGCCAGCGCAGGACAGGTCTCCTACGAGCAGTACTTC CASAGQVSYEQYF
TRBJ2-1 TRBV19 TRBD2 - TGTGCCAGTAGTCGATCGGGGACTAGCGTCAATGAGCAGTTCTTC CASSRSGTSVNEQFF
TRBJ1-4 TRBV19 TRBD1 - TGTGCCAGTAGTCTCAGGGGGCTTCATGAAAAACTGTTTTTT CASSLRGLHEKLFF
TRBJ2-7 TRBV7-6 TRBD2 - TGTGCCAGCAGCTCTGGGACTAGCGGGGCCTACGAGCAGTACTTC CASSSGTSGAYEQYF
TRBJ2-2 TRBV7-3 TRBD1 - TGTGCCAGCAGCTTGTGGCAGGGGGTCGGGGAGCTGTTTTTT CASSLWQGVGELFF
TRBJ2-2 TRBV19 - - TGTGCCAGTAGTATCCTACAGGGAACACCGGCGGAGCTGTTTTTT CASSILQGTPAELFF
TRBJ2-5 TRBV7-9 TRBD2 - TGTGCCAGCAGCTTTGGCACCGGGACTAGAGGGTGGAAAGAGACCCAGTACTTC CASSFGTGTRGWKETQYF
TRBJ1-2 TRBV9 TRBD1 few TGTGCCAGCAGCGCCTCGACAGGGGCAGGCTACACCTTC CASSASTGAGYTF
TRBJ1-5 TRBV4-2 - - TGTGCCAGCAGCCAAGAATCAGGGCCCAATCAGCCCCAGCATTTT CASSQESGPNQPQHF
TRBJ2-3 TRBV2 TRBD2 - TGTGCCAGCAGTCCTCGGGGGGGTCGGACAGATACGCAGTATTTT CASSPRGGRTDTQYF
TRBJ1-1 TRBV6-1 - - TGTGCCAGCAGTGAATCTGGCAGGGTTGAAGCTTTCTTT CASSESGRVEAFF
TRBJ2-3 TRBV7-8 - - TGTGCCAGCAGCTTTCCCGGGGGCGGGGGAAGCACAGATACGCAGTATTTT CASSFPGGGGSTDTQYF
TRBJ1-2 TRBV5-1 - - TGCGCCAAAGGGGTCGGAAACTATGGCTACACCTTC CAKGVGNYGYTF
TRBJ2-7 TRBV2 TRBD1 - TGTGCCAGCAGTCGGGACAGCACCTACGAGCAGTACTTC CASSRDSTYEQYF
TRBJ1-3 TRBV18 - - TGTGCCAGCTCACTGGGGGGACCTGGAAACACCATATATTTT CASSLGGPGNTIYF
TRBJ2-1 TRBV19 - - TGTGCCAGTAGTATAGTCAAGGACTTCCATGAGCAGTTCTTC CASSIVKDFHEQFF
TRBJ2-5 TRBV5-4 TRBD2 - TGTGCCAGCAGCTTTAGGACTAGCGGGGCCCAAGAGACCCAGTACTTC CASSFRTSGAQETQYF
TRBJ2-3 TRBV11-2 - - TGTGCCAGCAGCTTAGCAGGGCCAGATACGCAGTATTTT CASSLAGPDTQYF
TRBJ2-2 TRBV9 TRBD2 - TGTGCCAGCAGCCGCGGGGGGCTAGGGGCCGGGGAGCTGTTTTTT CASSRGGLGAGELFF
TRBJ2-2 TRBV11-3 - - TGTGCCAGCAGCTGGCGGGACACCGGGGAGCTGTTTTTT CASSWRDTGELFF